The 9 T cell receptor beta chains below come from one sample, sequenced in a study of T cell responses to AZD1222 COVID-19 vaccine. Sequenced by immunoSEQ multiplex PCR; TCRdb stores in-frame clones only, minus some. The table lists about 150,000 clones, 75% to 90% of them singletons, with more than 7% in the top ten. The sample in question was peripheral blood, obtained on day 0 of AZD1222 vaccination. These TCRs come from an adult in good health.

The chain joins TRBV15 to TRBJ2-5, with 10 bases that match TRBD1. Germline lookup yields CDR1 LNHNV and CDR2 YYDKDF (reference sequence). CDR3 size: 17 residues. V was clipped by 5 bases and J by 0 bases; unmatched bases: 9. The CDR3 loop reads CATSGGFGTGDQETQYF. The CDR3 coding sequence is TGTGCCACCAGCGGAGGGTTCGGGACAGGGGACCAAGAGACCCAGTACTTC.

The gene calls are TRBV10-3 and TRBJ2-2; no reliable D call. Trimming took off 3 bases at V and 7 bases at J, with 12 bases between the two ends. Germline CDR1 is ENHRY and CDR2 is SYGVKD. The CDR3 runs 14 residues. CDR3 nucleotides: TGTGCCATCAGTGATCGGGTGATAAGCGGGGAGCTGTTTTTT. Protein product: CAISDRVISGELFF.

This chain connects TRBV18 to TRBJ1-2; D ambiguous. Between the trimmed V and J ends, which lost 3 bases and 4 bases, there was a span of 9 bases. CDR3 length: 13 amino acids. Germline V lookup: CDR1 KGHSH, CDR2 LQKENI. The CDR3 sequence is CASSPDSTYGYTF. CDR3 in DNA: TGTGCCAGCTCACCGGATAGCACCTATGGCTACACCTTC.

CDR3 protein: CATSAGFGNTIYF. As DNA, the CDR3 is TGTGCCACCAGCGCAGGGTTTGGAAACACCATATATTTT. The chain carries TRBV15 and TRBJ1-3; D perhaps matches TRBD1 (5 bases). CDR3 length: 13 amino acids. The V gene lost 5 bases and the J gene lost 3 bases, with 8 bases spanning the gap. Germline lookup yields CDR1 LNHNV and CDR2 YYDKDF (reference sequence).

V is TRBV15 and J is TRBJ1-2; the match to TRBD1 covers 7 bases. V lost 5 bases to trimming and J lost 8 bases; unmatched junction nucleotides: 8. The germline V gene has CDR1 LNHNV and CDR2 YYDKDF (reference sequence). The CDR3 is 13 amino acids. In nucleotides, the CDR3 is TGTGCCACCAGCGAGACTTCAGGGGGGGGCTACACCTTC. Translated, it gives CATSETSGGGYTF.

The chain combines TRBV3-1 (or the pseudogene TRBV3-2) with TRBJ1-6, with D tentatively TRBD1 (5 bases). Trimming pared 0 bases from V and 8 bases from J, leaving 17 bases between. The CDR3 contains 17 residues. Germline V gene sequence: CDR1 LGHDT, CDR2 YNNKEL (reference sequence). Written as DNA, the CDR3 is TGTGCCAGCAGCCAAGATCGGGGGACCGACCTTTATTCACCCCTCCACTTT. Its protein is CASSQDRGTDLYSPLHF.

J is TRBJ2-3 and V is TRBV11-3, with D tentatively TRBD1 (7 bases). The CDR3 has 15 amino acids. V lost 5 bases and J lost 2, with 14 bases in between. Germline CDR1 reads SGHNT; CDR2 reads YENEEA. The DNA of the CDR3 is TGTGCCAGCAGCCCAGGGGGACTGAACACAGATACGCAGTATTTT. Protein sequence: CASSPGGLNTDTQYF.

The chain employs TRBV2 and TRBJ1-1; 7 bases map to TRBD1. The CDR3 totals 13 residues. Trimming took 6 bases from V and 5 from J; bases not matched to a gene: 6. Germline CDR1 SNHLY, CDR2 FYNNEI. The CDR3 region is CASSEGAGTEAFF. In DNA form, the CDR3 reads TGTGCCAGCAGCGAGGGGGCGGGAACTGAAGCTTTCTTT.

This chain links TRBV15 with TRBJ1-2, with D perhaps TRBD1 (6 bases). Trimming pared 3 bases from V and 1 base from J, leaving 12 bases between. Germline CDR1 LNHNV, CDR2 YYDKDF (reference sequence). The CDR3 spans 15 residues. The CDR3, as DNA: TGTGCCACCAGCAGGGGGGACACCGTTAACTATGGCTACACCTTC. This codes for CATSRGDTVNYGYTF.